Presented here are 16 T cell receptor beta chains from one specimen sequenced in a study of neurological immune-mediated disorders. MiXCR, applied by TCRdb to the 5' RACE reads, yields one record per CDR3 protein. This repertoire shows tens of thousands of distinct CDR3 sequences, approximately 4.5% found once; its top ten account for roughly 24%. The sequencing input was PBMCs. Receptor source: a young man in good health.

This clonotype was picked up many times. This chain joins TRBV18 and TRBJ1-1, with 8 positions matching TRBD1. The CDR3 has 14 residues. Trimming took 3 bases from V and 5 from J; bases not matched to a gene: 5. Germline V CDR1 and CDR2: KGHSH, LQKENI. The CDR3 is CASSPRTGKTEAFF. As DNA, the CDR3 is TGTGCCAGCTCACCGCGGACAGGGAAGACTGAAGCTTTCTTT.

This clonotype was recorded at least ten times. The chain combines TRBV2 with TRBJ1-1; D is perhaps TRBD1 (5 bases). V shed 4 bases and J shed 4 bases, with 16 bases lying between them. Per the germline V gene, CDR1 is SNHLY and CDR2 is FYNNEI. The CDR3 runs 15 residues. CDR3 bases: TGTGCCAGCAGTGCCCAGGGAAGTCCCCTCACTGAAGCTTTCTTT. Its translation is CASSAQGSPLTEAFF.

This clonotype was seen repeatedly, ten times or more. V usage is TRBV6-6 and J usage is TRBJ1-2; D perhaps matches TRBD1 (5 bases). From germline, CDR1 is MNHNY and CDR2 SVGAGI (reference sequence). The V end lost 2 bases, the J end lost 1 base, and 8 bases lay between the germline ends. The CDR3 length is 14 residues. The CDR3 reads CASSYGGNNYGYTF. The DNA of the CDR3 is TGTGCCAGCAGTTACGGGGGTAATAACTATGGCTACACCTTC.

This clonotype was observed many times. The chain joins TRBV7-2 to TRBJ1-5, with 10 bases lining up with TRBD1. V trimming: 5 bases; J trimming: 9 bases; junction bases outside the gene matches: 4. Germline V gives CDR1 SGHTA, CDR2 FQGNSA. The CDR3 length is 13 residues. CDR3 nucleotides: TGTGCCAGCAGCCCGGGACAGGGGACGCCCCAGCATTTT. Translation: CASSPGQGTPQHF.

This clonotype has a count of ten or more. The genes are TRBV7-2 and TRBJ1-1; D might be TRBD1 (5 bases). Germline assignment: CDR1 SGHTA and CDR2 FQGNSA. The CDR3 spans 14 residues. V dropped 5 bases and J dropped 1 base, with 11 bases sitting between them. CDR3 amino acids: CASSITGANTEAFF. The DNA of the CDR3 is TGTGCCAGCAGCATCACCGGGGCGAACACTGAAGCTTTCTTT.

At least ten counts were recorded for this clonotype. The J gene is TRBJ1-1, the V gene TRBV10-3; TRBD1 agrees at 7 bases. The germline CDR1 and CDR2 sequences are ENHRY and SYGVKD. The CDR3 has 13 amino acids. V gave up 6 bases and J gave up 2 bases; unmatched junction bases: 3. CDR3 sequence: CAIRGQPNTEAFF. For the CDR3, the DNA is TGTGCCATCAGGGGACAGCCAAACACTGAAGCTTTCTTT.

This clonotype was detected ten times or more. CDR3 sequence reads: CASSLVAGSGEKLFF. The CDR3 coding sequence is TGCGCCAGCAGCTTGGTGGCGGGGAGCGGTGAAAAACTGTTTTTT. The V and J genes are TRBV5-1 and TRBJ1-4, with no clear D. The CDR3 runs to 15 residues. Germline CDR1 reads SGHRS; CDR2 reads YFSETQ. V lost 0 bases and J 7 bases, leaving 13 bases between the germline ends.

This clonotype was recorded at least ten times. The V gene is TRBV3-1, the J gene TRBJ1-2; a weak D match, TRBD1 (6 bases). CDR1 is LGHDT, CDR2 YNNKEL, per germline (reference sequence). The CDR3 consists of 16 residues. With 1 base removed from V and 4 bases from J, the gap between germline ends came to 16 bases. The CDR3 DNA sequence: TGTGCCAGCAGCCAAGGACCGCGGGGGCGCGTCTATGGCTACACCTTC. This gives the protein CASSQGPRGRVYGYTF.

This clonotype has at least ten counts. The chain couples TRBV3-1 to TRBJ2-3; D is unresolved. V lost 2 bases and J lost 7, with 4 bases in between. Germline assignment: CDR1 LGHDT and CDR2 YNNKEL (reference sequence). The length of the CDR3 is 11 residues. The CDR3 here is CASSQSNTQYF. Written as DNA, the CDR3 is TGTGCCAGCAGCCAAAGCAATACGCAGTATTTT.

This clonotype came up many times. CDR3 loop: CASRQGIYGYTF. For the CDR3, the DNA is TGTGCCAGCAGACAGGGGATCTATGGCTACACCTTC. The gene calls are TRBV12-3 or TRBV12-4 and TRBJ1-2, with 7 nucleotides matching TRBD1. V was pared by 6 bases and J by 4 bases, with 2 bases of the junction left unmatched. This CDR3 has 12 amino acids.

This clonotype was detected many times. J is TRBJ2-1 and V is TRBV5-1; D possibly corresponds to TRBD2 (5 bases). The CDR3 is 14 amino acids. V was cut by 6 bases and J by 9 bases, with 19 bases left in between. Germline V gene lookup returns CDR1 SGHRS and CDR2 YFSETQ. The chain's CDR3 is CASNRRTPVGEQFF. CDR3 coding DNA: TGCGCCAGCAATAGGAGGACCCCCGTCGGTGAGCAGTTCTTC.

In this sample, this clonotype turned up a few times. This chain uses TRBV5-4 with TRBJ2-7; 10 bases map to TRBD2. This CDR3 spans 15 amino acids. Germline-derived CDR1 and CDR2 are SGHNT and YYREEE (reference sequence). The V segment lost 4 bases and the J segment 3 bases; nucleotides outside the gene matches: 7. In DNA, the CDR3 is TGTGCCAGCAGCACTAGCGGGGCGGGATTCTACGAGCAGTACTTC. Its translation is CASSTSGAGFYEQYF.

This clonotype was seen ten or more times. The CDR3 region is CASSSRDAWNSGANVLTF. In DNA form, the CDR3 reads TGTGCCAGCAGCTCCCGGGACGCATGGAACTCTGGGGCCAACGTCCTGACTTTC. This rearrangement joins TRBV3-1 to TRBJ2-6, with D perhaps TRBD1 or TRBD2 (5 bases each). Germline CDR1 is LGHDT and CDR2 is YNNKEL (reference sequence). The V end lost 5 bases, the J end lost 0 bases, and 17 bases lay between the germline ends. This CDR3 comprises 18 residues.

This clonotype showed up many times. This chain uses TRBV7-2 with TRBJ1-4; D unclear. Between the trimmed V and J ends, which lost 2 bases and 8 bases, there was a span of 12 bases. This CDR3 region has 14 residues. Germline assignment: CDR1 SGHTA and CDR2 FQGNSA. The CDR3 DNA follows: TGTGCCAGCAGCTTAAGTGGAGGAGTGGAAAAACTGTTTTTT. Its translation is CASSLSGGVEKLFF.

This clonotype has at least ten counts. The rearrangement links TRBV5-1 to TRBJ1-4; D is undetermined. Trimming took off 0 bases at V and 2 bases at J, with 2 bases between the two ends. The CDR3 totals 13 residues. Germline V CDR1 and CDR2: SGHRS, YFSETQ. CDR3 sequence reads: CASSLATNEKLFF. The DNA for the CDR3 is TGCGCCAGCAGCTTGGCGACTAATGAAAAACTGTTTTTT.

This clonotype was observed at least ten times. The rearrangement links TRBV3-1 to TRBJ1-5; D remains ambiguous. Looked up from germline, CDR1 is LGHDT and CDR2 is YNNKEL (reference sequence). Trimming took off 4 bases at V and 2 bases at J, with 12 bases between the two ends. The CDR3 sequence is 15 residues long. The CDR3 loop reads CASSPDQAGNQPQHF. The CDR3 nucleotides read TGTGCCAGCAGCCCGGACCAGGCAGGCAATCAGCCCCAGCATTTT. Looking up the rest from reference TRBV3-1 and TRBJ1-5 gives the full variable domain: DTAVSQTPKYLVTQMGNDKSIKCEQNLGHDTMYWYKQDSKKFLKIMFSYNNKELIINETVPNRFSPKSPDKAHLNLHINSLELGDSAVYFCASSPDQAGNQPQHFGDGTRLSIL.